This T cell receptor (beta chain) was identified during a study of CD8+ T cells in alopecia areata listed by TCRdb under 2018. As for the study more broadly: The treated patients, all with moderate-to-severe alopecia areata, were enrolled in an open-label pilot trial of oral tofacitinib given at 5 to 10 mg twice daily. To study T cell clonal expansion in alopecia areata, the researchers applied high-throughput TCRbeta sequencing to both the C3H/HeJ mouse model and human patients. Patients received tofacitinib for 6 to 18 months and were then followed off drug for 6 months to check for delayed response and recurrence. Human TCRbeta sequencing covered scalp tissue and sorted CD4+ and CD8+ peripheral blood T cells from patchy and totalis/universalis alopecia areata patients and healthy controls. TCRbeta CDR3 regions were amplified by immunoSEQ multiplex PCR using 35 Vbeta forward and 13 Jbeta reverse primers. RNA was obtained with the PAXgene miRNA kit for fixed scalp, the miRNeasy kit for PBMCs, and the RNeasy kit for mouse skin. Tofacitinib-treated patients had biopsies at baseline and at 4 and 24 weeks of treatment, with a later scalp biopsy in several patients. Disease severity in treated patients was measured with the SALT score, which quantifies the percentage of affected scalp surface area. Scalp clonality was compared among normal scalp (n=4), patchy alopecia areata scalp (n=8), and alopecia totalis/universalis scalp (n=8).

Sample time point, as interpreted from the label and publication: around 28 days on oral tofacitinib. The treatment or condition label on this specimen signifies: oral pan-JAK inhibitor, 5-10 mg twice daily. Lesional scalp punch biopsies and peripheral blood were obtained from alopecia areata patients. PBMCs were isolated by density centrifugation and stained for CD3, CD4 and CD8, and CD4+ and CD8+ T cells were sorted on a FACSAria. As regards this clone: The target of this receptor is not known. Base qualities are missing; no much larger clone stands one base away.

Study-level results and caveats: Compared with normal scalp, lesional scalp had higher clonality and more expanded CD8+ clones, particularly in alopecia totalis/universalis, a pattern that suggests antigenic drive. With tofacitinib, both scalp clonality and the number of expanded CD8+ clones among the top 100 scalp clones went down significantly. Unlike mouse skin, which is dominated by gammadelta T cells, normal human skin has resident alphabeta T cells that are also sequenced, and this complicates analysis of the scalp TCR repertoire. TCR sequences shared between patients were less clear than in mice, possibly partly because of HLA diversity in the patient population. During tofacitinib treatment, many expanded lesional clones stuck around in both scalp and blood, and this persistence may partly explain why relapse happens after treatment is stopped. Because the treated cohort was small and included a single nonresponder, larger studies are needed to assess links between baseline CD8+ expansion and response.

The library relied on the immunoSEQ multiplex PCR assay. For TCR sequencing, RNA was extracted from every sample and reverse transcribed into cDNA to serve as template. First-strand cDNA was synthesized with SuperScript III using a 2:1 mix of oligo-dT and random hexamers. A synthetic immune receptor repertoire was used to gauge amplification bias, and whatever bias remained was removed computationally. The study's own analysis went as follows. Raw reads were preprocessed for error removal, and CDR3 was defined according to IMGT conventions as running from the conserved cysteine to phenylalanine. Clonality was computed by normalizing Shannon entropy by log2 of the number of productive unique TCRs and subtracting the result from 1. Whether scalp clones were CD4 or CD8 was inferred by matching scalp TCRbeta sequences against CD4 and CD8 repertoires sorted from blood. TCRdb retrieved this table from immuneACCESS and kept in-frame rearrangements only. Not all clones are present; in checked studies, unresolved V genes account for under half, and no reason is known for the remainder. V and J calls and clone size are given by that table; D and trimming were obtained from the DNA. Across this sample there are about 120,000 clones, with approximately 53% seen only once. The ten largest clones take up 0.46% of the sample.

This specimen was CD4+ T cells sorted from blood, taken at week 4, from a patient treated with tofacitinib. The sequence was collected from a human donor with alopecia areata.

The DNA sequence follows: TGCGCCAGCAGCCCCATGGTTATTAGCGGATACACAGATACGCAGTATTTT. This is translated as CASSPMVISGYTDTQYF. The V and J genes are TRBV4-1 and TRBJ2-3; TRBD2 is a weak D gene call, 6 bases matching. V and J lose 4 bases and 2 bases, and a span of 19 bases separates them. The germline V gene supplies CDR1 MGHRA and CDR2 YSYEKL. The CDR3 contains 17 residues, cysteine and phenylalanine counted. The DNA shown is the 51-base CDR3, in frame from base 1.